This T cell receptor (beta chain) was retrieved from a study of CD8+CD57+ T cells in acquired aplastic anemia. The overall study: Across the sorted CD4+ and CD8+ cells, DNA amounts averaged about 3 ug. Study-wide results and limits: Patients and controls shared around 30 CD8+ CDR3 sequences.

The CDR3 is 16 amino acids. Germline V gene sequence: CDR1 KGHDR, CDR2 SFDVKD. After removal of 5 bases from V and 4 bases from J, the junction contained 12 bases not matched to a gene. A remark on this clonotype: Its antigen is as yet unknown.

CDR3 and TCR beta VDJ profiling relied on genomic DNA as the template. TCRdb reanalysed the reads using MiXCR and keeps one entry per CDR3 protein. The data contain approximately 98,000 distinct CDR3 sequences, 51% of them singletons. The chain links TRBV24-1 to TRBJ1-2; 7 bases line up with TRBD1. This receptor was taken from a human donor in good health, serving as a control. The sample was sorted CD4+, CD8+, or CD8+CD57+ T cells (not recorded which) from PBMCs. CDR3 protein: CATSGFKQGGAYGYTF. CDR3 coding DNA: TGTGCCACCAGTGGGTTTAAGCAGGGGGGGGCCTATGGCTACACCTTC.